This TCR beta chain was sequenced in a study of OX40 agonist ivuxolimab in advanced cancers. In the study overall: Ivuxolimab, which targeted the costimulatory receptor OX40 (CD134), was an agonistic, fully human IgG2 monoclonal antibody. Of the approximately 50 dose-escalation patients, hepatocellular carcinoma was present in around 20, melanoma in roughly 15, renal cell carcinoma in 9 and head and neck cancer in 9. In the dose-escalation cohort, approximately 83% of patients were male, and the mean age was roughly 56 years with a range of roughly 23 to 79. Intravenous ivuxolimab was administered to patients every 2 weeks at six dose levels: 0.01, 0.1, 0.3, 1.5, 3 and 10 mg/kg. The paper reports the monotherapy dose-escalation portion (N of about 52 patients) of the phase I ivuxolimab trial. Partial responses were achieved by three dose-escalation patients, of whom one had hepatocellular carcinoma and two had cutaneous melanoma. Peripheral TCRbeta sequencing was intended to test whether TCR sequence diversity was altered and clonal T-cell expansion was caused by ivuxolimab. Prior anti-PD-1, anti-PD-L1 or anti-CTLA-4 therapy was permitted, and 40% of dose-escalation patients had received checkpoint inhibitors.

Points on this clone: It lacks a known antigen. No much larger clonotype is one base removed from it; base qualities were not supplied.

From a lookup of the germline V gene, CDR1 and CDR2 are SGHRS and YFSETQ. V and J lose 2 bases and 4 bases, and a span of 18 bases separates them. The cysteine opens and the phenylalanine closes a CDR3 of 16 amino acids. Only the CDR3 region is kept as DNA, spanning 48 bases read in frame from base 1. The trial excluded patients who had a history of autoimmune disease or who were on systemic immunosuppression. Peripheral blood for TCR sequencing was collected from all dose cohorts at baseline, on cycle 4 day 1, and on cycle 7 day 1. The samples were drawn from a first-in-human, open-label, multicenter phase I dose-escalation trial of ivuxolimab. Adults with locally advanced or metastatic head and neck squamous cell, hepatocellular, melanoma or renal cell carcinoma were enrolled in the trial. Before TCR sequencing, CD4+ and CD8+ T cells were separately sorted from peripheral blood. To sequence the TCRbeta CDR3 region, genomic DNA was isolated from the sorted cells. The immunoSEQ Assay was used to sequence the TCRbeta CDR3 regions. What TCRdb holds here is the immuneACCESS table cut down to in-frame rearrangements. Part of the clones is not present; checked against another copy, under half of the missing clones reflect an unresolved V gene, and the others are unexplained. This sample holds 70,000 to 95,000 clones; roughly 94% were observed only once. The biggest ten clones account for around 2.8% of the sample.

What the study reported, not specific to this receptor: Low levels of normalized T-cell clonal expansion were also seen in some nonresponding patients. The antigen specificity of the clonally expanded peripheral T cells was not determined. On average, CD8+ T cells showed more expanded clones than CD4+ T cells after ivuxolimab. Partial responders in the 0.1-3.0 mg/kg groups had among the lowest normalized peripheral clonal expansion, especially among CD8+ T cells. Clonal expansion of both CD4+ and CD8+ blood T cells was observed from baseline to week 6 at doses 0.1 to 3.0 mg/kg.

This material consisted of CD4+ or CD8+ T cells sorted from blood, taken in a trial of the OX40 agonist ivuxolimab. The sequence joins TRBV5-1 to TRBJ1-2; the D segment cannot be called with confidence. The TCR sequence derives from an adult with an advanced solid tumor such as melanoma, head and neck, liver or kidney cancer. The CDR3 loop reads CASSFGDTQPLYGYTF. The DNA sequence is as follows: TGCGCCAGCAGCTTTGGAGACACCCAGCCCCTCTATGGCTACACCTTC. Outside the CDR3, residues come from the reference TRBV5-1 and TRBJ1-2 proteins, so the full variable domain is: KAGVTQTPRYLIKTRGQQVTLSCSPISGHRSVSWYQQTPGQGLQFLFEYFSETQRNKGNFPGRFSGRQFSNSRSEMNVSTLELGDSALYLCASSFGDTQPLYGYTFGSGTRLTVV.